This T cell receptor beta chain was sequenced for a study of T cell responses to AZD1222 COVID-19 vaccine. Trimming left V 7 bases short and J 0 bases short, with 13 bases between. The CDR3 loop spans 15 amino acids. CDR1 is SGHTA, CDR2 FQGNSA, per germline. Assay: immunoSEQ multiplex PCR; the TCRdb copy retains only in-frame clones and omits some. The top ten hold around 3.5% of the sample, which has more than 110,000 clones, approximately 90% seen once. The receptor was isolated from an adult who received the AZD1222 COVID-19 vaccine. The sample was peripheral blood, taken 28 days after the second AZD1222 dose. The chain links TRBV7-2 to TRBJ2-1, with a tentative D call TRBD1 (6 bases). CDR3 region: CASTADRSSYNEQFF. For the CDR3, the DNA is TGTGCCAGCACCGCGGACAGAAGCTCCTACAATGAGCAGTTCTTC. The full variable domain, completed using reference TRBV7-2 and TRBJ2-1, is GAGVSQSPSNKVTEKGKDVELRCDPISGHTALYWYRQSLGQGLEFLIYFQGNSAPDKSGLPSDRFSAERTGGSVSTLTIQRTQQEDSAVYLCASTADRSSYNEQFFGPGTRLTVL.